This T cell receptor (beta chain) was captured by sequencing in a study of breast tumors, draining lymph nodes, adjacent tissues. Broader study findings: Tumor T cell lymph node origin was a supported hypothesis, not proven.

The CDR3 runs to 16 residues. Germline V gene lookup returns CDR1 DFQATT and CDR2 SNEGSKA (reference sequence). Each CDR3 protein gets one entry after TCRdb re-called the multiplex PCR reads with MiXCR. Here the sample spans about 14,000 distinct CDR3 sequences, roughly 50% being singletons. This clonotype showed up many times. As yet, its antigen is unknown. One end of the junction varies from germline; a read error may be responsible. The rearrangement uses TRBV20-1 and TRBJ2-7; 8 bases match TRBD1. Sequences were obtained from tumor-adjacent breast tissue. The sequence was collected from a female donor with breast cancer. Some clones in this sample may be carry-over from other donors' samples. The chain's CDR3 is CSARDPGTGGTYEQYF. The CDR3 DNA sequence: TGCAGTGCTAGAGATCCCGGAACAGGGGGAACCTACGAACAGTACTTC.